This T cell receptor (beta chain) was obtained from a study of blood T cell repertoires in COVID-19. Across the whole study: Nucleic acid was either cDNA or gDNA, and it came from T cells, B-cell-depleted T cells, or PBMCs.

Measured with immunoSEQ multiplex PCR; TCRdb has only the in-frame clones, and not every one. Of 200,000 to 250,000 clones in the sample, about 83% are singletons; the top ten hold 1.3%. The Seattle patients, enrolled during active infection, were followed longitudinally. There are a few counts of this clone. The CDR3 is 15 amino acids. Trimming removed 3 bases from V and 5 bases from J, with 16 bases in between. Germline assignment: CDR1 LNHDA and CDR2 SQIVND (reference sequence). Sequencing used peripheral blood. This sequence joins TRBV19 and TRBJ1-2; a weak D match, TRBD1 (5 bases). This sequence originates from a woman aged 25 to 45 with COVID-19, enrolled during active disease. This chain's CDR3 is CASSMVFGTLYGYTF. In DNA, the CDR3 is TGTGCCAGTAGTATGGTATTCGGGACTCTGTATGGCTACACCTTC.